This T cell receptor beta chain stems from a study of blood T cell repertoires in COVID-19. The wider study: Sample material is recorded as cDNA or gDNA derived from T cells, B-cell-depleted T cells, or PBMCs.

V lost 7 bases and J lost 2, with 5 bases in between. The CDR3 sequence is 12 residues long. CDR1 and CDR2 (germline): MNHNY, SVGAGI (reference sequence). This table comes from immunoSEQ multiplex PCR, and its TCRdb copy is limited to in-frame clones, with some not included. The data hold about 300,000 clones, with around nine tenths observed a single time. This TCR was recovered from a woman between 25 and 40 years old who had recovered from COVID-19. This chain joins TRBV6-6 and TRBJ2-2, with D uncertain. The sequencing sample was made of PBMCs or T cells enriched from blood (not recorded which). The CDR3: CASTLNTGELFF. CDR3 DNA sequence: TGTGCCAGCACCTTAAACACCGGGGAGCTGTTTTTT.